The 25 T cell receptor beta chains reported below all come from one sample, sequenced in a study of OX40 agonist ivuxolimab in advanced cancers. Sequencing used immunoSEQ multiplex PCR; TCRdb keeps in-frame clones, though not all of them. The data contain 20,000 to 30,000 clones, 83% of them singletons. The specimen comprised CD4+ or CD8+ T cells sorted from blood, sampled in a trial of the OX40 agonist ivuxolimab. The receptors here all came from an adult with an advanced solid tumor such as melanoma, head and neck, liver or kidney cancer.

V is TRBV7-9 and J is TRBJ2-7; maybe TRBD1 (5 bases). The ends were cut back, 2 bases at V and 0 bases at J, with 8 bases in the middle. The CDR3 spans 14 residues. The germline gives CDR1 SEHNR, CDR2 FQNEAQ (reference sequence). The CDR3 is CASSLSDSSYEQYF. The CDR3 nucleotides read TGTGCCAGCAGCTTATCCGACAGCTCCTACGAGCAGTACTTC.

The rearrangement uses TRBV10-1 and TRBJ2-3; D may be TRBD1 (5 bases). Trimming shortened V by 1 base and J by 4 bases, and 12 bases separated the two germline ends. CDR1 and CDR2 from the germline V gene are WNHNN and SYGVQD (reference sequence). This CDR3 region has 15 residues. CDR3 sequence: CASSEYGQGPDTQYF. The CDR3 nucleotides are TGCGCCAGCAGTGAGTATGGCCAGGGCCCAGATACGCAGTATTTT.

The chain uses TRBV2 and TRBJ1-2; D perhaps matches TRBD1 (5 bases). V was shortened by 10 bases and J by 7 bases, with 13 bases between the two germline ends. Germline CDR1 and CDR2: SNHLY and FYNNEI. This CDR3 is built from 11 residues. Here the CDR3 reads CANQGTTGYTF. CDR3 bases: TGTGCCAACCAAGGGACGACTGGCTACACCTTC.

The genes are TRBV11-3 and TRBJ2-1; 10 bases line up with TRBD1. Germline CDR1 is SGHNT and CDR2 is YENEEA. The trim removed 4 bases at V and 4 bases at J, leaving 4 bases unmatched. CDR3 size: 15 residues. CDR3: CASSSRDRGYNEQFF. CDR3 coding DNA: TGTGCCAGCAGCTCCCGGGACAGGGGATACAATGAGCAGTTCTTC.

The CDR3 sequence: CASSDPRRGRGDTEAFF. The CDR3 DNA is TGTGCCAGCAGTGACCCTCGCAGGGGGCGCGGTGACACTGAAGCTTTCTTT. V is TRBV6-1 and J is TRBJ1-1; 8 bases are a match to TRBD1. Trimming cost V 3 bases and J 3 bases; bases outside gene matches: 12. The CDR3 is 17 amino acids. Germline CDR1 reads MNHNS; CDR2 reads SASEGT.

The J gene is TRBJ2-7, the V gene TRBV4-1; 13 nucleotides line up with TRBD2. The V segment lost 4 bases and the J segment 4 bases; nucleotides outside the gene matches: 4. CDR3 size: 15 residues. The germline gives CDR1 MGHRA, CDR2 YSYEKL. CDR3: CASSLRTSGGYEQYF. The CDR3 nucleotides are TGCGCCAGCAGCCTCCGGACTAGCGGGGGATACGAGCAGTACTTC.

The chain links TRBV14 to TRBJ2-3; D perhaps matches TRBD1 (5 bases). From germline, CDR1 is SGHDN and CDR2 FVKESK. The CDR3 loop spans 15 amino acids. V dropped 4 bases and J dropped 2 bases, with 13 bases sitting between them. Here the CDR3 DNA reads TGTGCCAGCAGCCGGCCATTGGGGCCCACAGATACGCAGTATTTT. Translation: CASSRPLGPTDTQYF.

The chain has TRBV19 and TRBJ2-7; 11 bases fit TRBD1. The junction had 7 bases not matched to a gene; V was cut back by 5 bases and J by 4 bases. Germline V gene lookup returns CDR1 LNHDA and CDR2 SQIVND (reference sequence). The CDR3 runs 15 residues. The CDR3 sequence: CASSPGQGARYEQYF. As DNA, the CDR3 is TGTGCCAGTAGTCCCGGACAGGGGGCGCGGTACGAGCAGTACTTC.

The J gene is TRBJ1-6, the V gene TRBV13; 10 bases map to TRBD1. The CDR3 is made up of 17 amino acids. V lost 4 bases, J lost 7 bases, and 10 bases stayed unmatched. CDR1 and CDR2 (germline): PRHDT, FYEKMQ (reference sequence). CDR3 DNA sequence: TGTGCCAGCAGCTCGGACAGGGGGGAATTGGCCAATTCACCCCTCCACTTT. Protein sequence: CASSSDRGELANSPLHF. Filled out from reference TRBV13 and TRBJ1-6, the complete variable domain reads AAGVIQSPRHLIKEKRETATLKCYPIPRHDTVYWYQQGPGQDPQFLISFYEKMQSDKGSIPDRFSAQQFSDYHSELNMSSLELGDSALYFCASSSDRGELANSPLHFGNGTRLTVT.

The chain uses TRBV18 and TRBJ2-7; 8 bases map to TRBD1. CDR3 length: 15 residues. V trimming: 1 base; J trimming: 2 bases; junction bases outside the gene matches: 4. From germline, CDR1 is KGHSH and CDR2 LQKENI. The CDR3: CASSPRTGSTYEQYF. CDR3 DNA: TGTGCCAGCTCACCACGGACAGGGTCTACCTACGAGCAGTACTTC.

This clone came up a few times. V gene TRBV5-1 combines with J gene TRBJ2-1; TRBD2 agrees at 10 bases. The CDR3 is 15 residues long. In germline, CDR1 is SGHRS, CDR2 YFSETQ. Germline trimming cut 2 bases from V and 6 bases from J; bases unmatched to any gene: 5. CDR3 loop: CASSLKLAGTNEQFF. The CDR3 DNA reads TGCGCCAGCAGCTTAAAACTAGCGGGGACCAATGAGCAGTTCTTC. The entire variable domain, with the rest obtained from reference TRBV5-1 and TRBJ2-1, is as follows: KAGVTQTPRYLIKTRGQQVTLSCSPISGHRSVSWYQQTPGQGLQFLFEYFSETQRNKGNFPGRFSGRQFSNSRSEMNVSTLELGDSALYLCASSLKLAGTNEQFFGPGTRLTVL.

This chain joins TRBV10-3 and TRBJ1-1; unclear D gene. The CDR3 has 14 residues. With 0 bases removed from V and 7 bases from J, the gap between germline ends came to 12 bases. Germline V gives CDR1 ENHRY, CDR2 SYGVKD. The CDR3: CAISESALGNEAFF. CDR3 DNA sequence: TGTGCCATCAGTGAGTCCGCGTTGGGAAATGAAGCTTTCTTT.

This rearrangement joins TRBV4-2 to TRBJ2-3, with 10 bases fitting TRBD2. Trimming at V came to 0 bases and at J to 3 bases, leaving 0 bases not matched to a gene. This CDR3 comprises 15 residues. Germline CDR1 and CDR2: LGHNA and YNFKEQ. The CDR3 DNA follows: TGTGCCAGCAGCCAAGATAGCGGGGGGACAGATACGCAGTATTTT. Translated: CASSQDSGGTDTQYF.

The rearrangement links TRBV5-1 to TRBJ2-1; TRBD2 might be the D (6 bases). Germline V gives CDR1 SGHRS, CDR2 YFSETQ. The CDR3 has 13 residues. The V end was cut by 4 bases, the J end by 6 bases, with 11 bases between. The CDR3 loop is CASSLTGGNEQFF. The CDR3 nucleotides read TGCGCCAGCAGCCTTACCGGGGGCAATGAGCAGTTCTTC. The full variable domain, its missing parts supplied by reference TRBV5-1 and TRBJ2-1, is KAGVTQTPRYLIKTRGQQVTLSCSPISGHRSVSWYQQTPGQGLQFLFEYFSETQRNKGNFPGRFSGRQFSNSRSEMNVSTLELGDSALYLCASSLTGGNEQFFGPGTRLTVL.

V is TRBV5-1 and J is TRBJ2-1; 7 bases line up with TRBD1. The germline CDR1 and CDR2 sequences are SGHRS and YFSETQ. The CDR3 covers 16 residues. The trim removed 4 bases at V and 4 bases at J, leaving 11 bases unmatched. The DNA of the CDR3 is TGCGCCAGCAGCGCCCGTGAGGGACAGCCTTACAATGAGCAGTTCTTC. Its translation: CASSAREGQPYNEQFF.

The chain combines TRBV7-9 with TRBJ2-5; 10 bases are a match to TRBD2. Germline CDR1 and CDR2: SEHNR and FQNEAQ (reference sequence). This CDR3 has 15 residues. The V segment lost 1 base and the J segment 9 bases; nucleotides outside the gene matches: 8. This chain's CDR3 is CASSLDLAGVGPQYF. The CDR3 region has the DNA TGTGCCAGCAGCTTAGACCTAGCGGGGGTCGGGCCCCAGTACTTC.

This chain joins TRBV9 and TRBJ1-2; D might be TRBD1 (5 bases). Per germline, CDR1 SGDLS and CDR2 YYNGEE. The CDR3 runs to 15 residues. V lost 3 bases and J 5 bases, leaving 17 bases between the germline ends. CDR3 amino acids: CASSASTAGGYGYTF. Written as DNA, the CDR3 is TGTGCCAGCAGCGCATCAACGGCGGGGGGGTATGGCTACACCTTC.

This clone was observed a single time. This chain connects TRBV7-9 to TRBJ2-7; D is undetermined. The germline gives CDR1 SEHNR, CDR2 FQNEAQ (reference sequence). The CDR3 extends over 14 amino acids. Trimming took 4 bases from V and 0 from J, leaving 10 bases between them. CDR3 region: CASSSPLSSYEQYF. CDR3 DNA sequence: TGTGCCAGCAGCTCGCCTTTAAGCTCCTACGAGCAGTACTTC.

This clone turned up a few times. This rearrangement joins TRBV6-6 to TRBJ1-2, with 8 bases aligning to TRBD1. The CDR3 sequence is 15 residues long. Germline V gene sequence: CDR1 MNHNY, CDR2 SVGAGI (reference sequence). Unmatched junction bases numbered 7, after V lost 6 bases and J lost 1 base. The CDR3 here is CASRTDRGDNYGYTF. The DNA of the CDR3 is TGTGCCAGCAGAACTGACAGGGGAGATAACTATGGCTACACCTTC.

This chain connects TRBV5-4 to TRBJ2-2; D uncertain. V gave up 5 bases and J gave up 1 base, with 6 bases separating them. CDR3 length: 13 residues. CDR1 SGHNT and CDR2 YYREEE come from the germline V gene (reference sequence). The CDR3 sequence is CASREMNTGELFF. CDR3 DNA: TGTGCCAGCAGAGAGATGAACACCGGGGAGCTGTTTTTT.

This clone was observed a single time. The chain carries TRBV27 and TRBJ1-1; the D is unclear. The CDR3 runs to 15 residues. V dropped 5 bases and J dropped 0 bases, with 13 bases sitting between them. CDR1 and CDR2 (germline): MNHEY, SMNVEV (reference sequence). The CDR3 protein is CASSPEDGLNTEAFF. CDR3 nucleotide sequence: TGTGCCAGCAGTCCCGAGGACGGCTTGAACACTGAAGCTTTCTTT.

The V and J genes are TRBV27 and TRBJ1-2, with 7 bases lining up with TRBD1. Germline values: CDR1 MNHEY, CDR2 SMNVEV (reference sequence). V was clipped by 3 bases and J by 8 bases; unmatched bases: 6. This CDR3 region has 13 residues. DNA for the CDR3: TGTGCCAGCAGTTTCAGGGGGGTCGGGGGCTACACCTTC. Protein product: CASSFRGVGGYTF.

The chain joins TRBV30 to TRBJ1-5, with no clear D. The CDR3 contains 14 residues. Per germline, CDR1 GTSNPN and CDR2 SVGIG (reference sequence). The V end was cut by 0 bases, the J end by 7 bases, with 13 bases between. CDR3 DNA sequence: TGTGCCTGGAGTGTACAAGGGTATGGACAGCCCCAGCATTTT. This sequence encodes CAWSVQGYGQPQHF.

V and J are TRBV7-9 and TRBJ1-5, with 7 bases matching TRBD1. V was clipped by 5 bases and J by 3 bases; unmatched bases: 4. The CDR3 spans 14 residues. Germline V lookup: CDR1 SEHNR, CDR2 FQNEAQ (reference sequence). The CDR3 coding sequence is TGTGCCAGCAGCACAGGGGCTTACAATCAGCCCCAGCATTTT. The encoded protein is CASSTGAYNQPQHF.

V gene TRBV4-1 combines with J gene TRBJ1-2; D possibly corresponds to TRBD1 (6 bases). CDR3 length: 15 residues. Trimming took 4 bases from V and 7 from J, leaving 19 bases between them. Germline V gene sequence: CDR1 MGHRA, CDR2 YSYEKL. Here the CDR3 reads CASSPHRERKGGYTF. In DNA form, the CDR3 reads TGCGCCAGCAGCCCTCACAGGGAGAGGAAGGGTGGCTACACCTTC.